Below, 8 T cell receptor beta chains from the same sample are listed, as sequenced in a study of blood T cell repertoires in COVID-19. Clones were read by immunoSEQ multiplex PCR, and TCRdb kept only the in-frame ones, dropping some. The profile shows approximately 68,000 clones, roughly 80% of them singletons. The sequencing sample was made of peripheral blood. Receptors originate from a man older than 75 with active COVID-19.

The chain has TRBV7-2 and TRBJ2-2, with D unclear. CDR1 SGHTA and CDR2 FQGNSA come from the germline V gene. Trimming took off 7 bases at V and 6 bases at J, with 12 bases between the two ends. The CDR3 is 13 residues long. The CDR3 DNA sequence: TGTGCCAGCATCGTAATAGAACCCGGGGAGCTGTTTTTT. Amino acids: CASIVIEPGELFF.

V usage is TRBV11-2 and J usage is TRBJ2-1; 7 bases align to TRBD1. CDR1 and CDR2 (germline): SGHAT, FQNNGV. The CDR3 runs 17 residues. Losses at the gene ends were 1 base for V and 12 bases for J; bases not matched to a gene: 18. In DNA form, the CDR3 reads TGTGCCAGCAGCTTAGCTCTTGCGACAGGGAAAGGAACGGGGCAGTTCTTC. This sequence encodes CASSLALATGKGTGQFF.

The chain carries TRBV6-2 or TRBV6-3 and TRBJ2-1; 9 nucleotides align to TRBD1. CDR1 and CDR2 (germline): MNHEY, SVGEGT. V shed 6 bases, J shed 4 bases, and the junction held 10 bases outside the gene matches. The CDR3 is made up of 16 amino acids. The CDR3 loop is CASRPFGTGFYNEQFF. For the CDR3, the DNA is TGTGCCAGCAGGCCTTTCGGGACAGGGTTTTACAATGAGCAGTTCTTC.

This clone was counted between two and nine times. J is TRBJ2-3 and V is TRBV28; tentatively, D is TRBD2 (5 bases). The CDR3 length is 16 residues. CDR1 and CDR2 (germline): MDHEN, SYDVKM. Trimming stripped 6 bases from V and 3 bases from J, with 19 bases between. CDR3 sequence: CASSPEVNPGTDTQYF. Here the CDR3 DNA reads TGTGCCAGCAGCCCCGAAGTCAATCCGGGGACAGATACGCAGTATTTT.

The chain combines TRBV11-2 with TRBJ2-7, with D maybe TRBD1 (7 bases). Trimming pared 5 bases from V and 0 bases from J, leaving 14 bases between. CDR1 SGHAT and CDR2 FQNNGV come from the germline V gene. The CDR3 has 15 residues. CDR3 region: CASSVGGDSSYEQYF. The CDR3 DNA reads TGTGCCAGCAGCGTTGGCGGGGACAGCTCCTACGAGCAGTACTTC.

This chain joins TRBV6-5 and TRBJ2-5; TRBD2 is a possible D gene (5 bases). This CDR3 has 14 amino acids. The germline V and J ends were trimmed by 5 bases and 3 bases, with 13 bases remaining between them. Germline-derived CDR1 and CDR2 are MNHEY and SVGAGI. The CDR3 region is CASSKPRAEETQYF. CDR3 DNA sequence: TGTGCCAGCAGTAAACCACGAGCGGAAGAGACCCAGTACTTC.

The rearrangement links TRBV12-3 or TRBV12-4 to TRBJ1-1; D is uncertain. The CDR3 runs to 13 residues. Between the trimmed V and J ends, which lost 7 bases and 0 bases, there was a span of 9 bases. CDR3 loop: CASTRRMNTEAFF. CDR3 nucleotide sequence: TGTGCCAGCACCCGCAGAATGAACACTGAAGCTTTCTTT.

CDR3 residues: CASSPLASGYNEQFF. The DNA for the CDR3 is TGTGCCAGCAGCCCTCTGGCTAGCGGTTACAATGAGCAGTTCTTC. V and J are TRBV7-7 and TRBJ2-1; 7 bases align to TRBD2. The CDR3 loop spans 15 amino acids. Germline values: CDR1 SSHAT, CDR2 FNYEAQ (reference sequence). After removal of 5 bases from V and 4 bases from J, the junction contained 8 bases not matched to a gene. The full variable domain, rest sourced from reference TRBV7-7 and TRBJ2-1, is GAGVSQSPRYKVTKRGQDVTLRCDPISSHATLYWYQQALGQGPEFLTYFNYEAQPDKSGLPSDRFSAERPEGSISTLTIQRTEQRDSAMYRCASSPLASGYNEQFFGPGTRLTVL.